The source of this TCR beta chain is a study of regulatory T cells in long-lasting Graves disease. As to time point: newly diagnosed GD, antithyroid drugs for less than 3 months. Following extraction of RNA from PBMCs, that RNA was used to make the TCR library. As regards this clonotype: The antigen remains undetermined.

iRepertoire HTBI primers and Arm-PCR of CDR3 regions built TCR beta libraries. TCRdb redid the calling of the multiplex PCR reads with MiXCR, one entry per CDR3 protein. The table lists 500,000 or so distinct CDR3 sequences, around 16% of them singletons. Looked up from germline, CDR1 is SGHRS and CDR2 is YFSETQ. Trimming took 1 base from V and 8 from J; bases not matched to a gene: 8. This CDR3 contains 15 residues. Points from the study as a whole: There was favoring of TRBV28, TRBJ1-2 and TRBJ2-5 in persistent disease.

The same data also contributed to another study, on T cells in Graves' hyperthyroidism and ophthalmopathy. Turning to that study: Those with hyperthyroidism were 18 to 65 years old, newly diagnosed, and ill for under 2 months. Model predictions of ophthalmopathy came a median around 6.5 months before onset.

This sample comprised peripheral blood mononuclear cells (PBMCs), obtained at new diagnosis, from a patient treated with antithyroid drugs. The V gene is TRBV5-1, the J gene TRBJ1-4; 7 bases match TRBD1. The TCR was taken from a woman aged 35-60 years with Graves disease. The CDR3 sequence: CASSLRPGGQEKLFF. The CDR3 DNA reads TGCGCCAGCAGCTTGCGCCCAGGGGGGCAAGAAAAACTGTTTTTT.